These 9 T cell receptor beta chains share one sample of origin, sequenced in a study of T cell responses to AZD1222 COVID-19 vaccine. Sequencing used immunoSEQ multiplex PCR; TCRdb keeps in-frame clones, though not all of them. The table shows almost 50,000 clones, with under 85% occurring only once. The sequencing here drew on peripheral blood, taken on day 0 of MenACWY control vaccination. The receptors come from an adult in good health.

The gene calls are TRBV18 and TRBJ1-2; D may be TRBD1 (5 bases). The V end lost 6 bases, the J end lost 3 bases, and 11 bases lay between the germline ends. Germline loops: CDR1 KGHSH, CDR2 LQKENI. The CDR3 extends over 13 amino acids. The CDR3 reads CASSADSYYGYTF. CDR3 DNA: TGTGCCAGCTCCGCCGACAGCTACTATGGCTACACCTTC.

Details on this clone: Other DNA sequences within the sample encode an identical CDR3. The chain employs TRBV30 and TRBJ2-7; TRBD2 matches at 12 bases. V lost 3 bases, J lost 10 bases, and 10 bases stayed unmatched. The CDR3 is made up of 14 amino acids. The V gene's germline CDR1 is GTSNPN and CDR2 SVGIG (reference sequence). The CDR3 region has the DNA TGTGCCTGGAGCCCCAGACTAGCGGGAGCTGAACAGTACTTC. Protein sequence: CAWSPRLAGAEQYF.

The count of this clone is one. The V and J genes are TRBV5-1 and TRBJ1-4, with D hard to call. The germline V gene encodes CDR1 SGHRS and CDR2 YFSETQ. Trimming took off 0 bases at V and 3 bases at J, with 12 bases between the two ends. This CDR3 has 16 amino acids. This CDR3 is CASSLVGGAANEKLFF. In DNA form, the CDR3 reads TGCGCCAGCAGCTTGGTAGGTGGCGCCGCTAATGAAAAACTGTTTTTT.

V and J are TRBV15 and TRBJ2-2; D is unresolved. CDR3 size: 14 residues. Germline-derived CDR1 and CDR2 are LNHNV and YYDKDF (reference sequence). V was shortened by 3 bases and J by 0 bases, with 5 bases between the two germline ends. Written as DNA, the CDR3 is TGTGCCACCAGCAGGGCCTCGAACACCGGGGAGCTGTTTTTT. Encoded protein: CATSRASNTGELFF.

V usage is TRBV29-1 and J usage is TRBJ2-4; TRBD1 matches at 9 bases. V was clipped by 4 bases and J by 8 bases; unmatched bases: 9. The germline V gene has CDR1 SQVTM and CDR2 ANQGSEA. The CDR3 extends over 14 amino acids. CDR3: CSVVRGQGSDIQYF. The CDR3 nucleotides read TGCAGCGTTGTCAGGGGACAGGGATCGGACATTCAGTACTTC.

V gene TRBV30 combines with J gene TRBJ1-2, with D uncertain. The V end was cut by 3 bases, the J end by 0 bases, with 11 bases between. The germline V gene has CDR1 GTSNPN and CDR2 SVGIG (reference sequence). This CDR3 comprises 14 residues. CDR3 amino acids: CAWSSPPPNYGYTF. In DNA form, the CDR3 reads TGTGCCTGGAGCAGTCCCCCGCCTAACTATGGCTACACCTTC.

The gene calls are TRBV12-3 or TRBV12-4 and TRBJ1-5; D may be TRBD1 (5 bases). Trimming removed 5 bases at V and 0 bases at J, with 5 bases between. CDR3 size: 13 residues. In nucleotides, the CDR3 is TGTGCCAGCAGTACAGGTAGCAATCAGCCCCAGCATTTT. Protein product: CASSTGSNQPQHF.

There are a few counts of this clone. V gene TRBV7-6 combines with J gene TRBJ2-3, with 8 bases fitting TRBD2. The germline CDR1 and CDR2 sequences are SGHVS and FNYEAQ. V lost 0 bases to trimming and J lost 2 bases; unmatched junction nucleotides: 4. This CDR3 is 16 amino acids long. The CDR3 region has the DNA TGTGCCAGCAGCTTAGCAGGGCGGGGGGACACAGATACGCAGTATTTT. Protein sequence: CASSLAGRGDTDTQYF.

The chain is built from TRBV29-1 and TRBJ1-1, with D unresolved. Germline CDR1 SQVTM, CDR2 ANQGSEA. This CDR3 comprises 12 residues. The ends were cut back, 3 bases at V and 0 bases at J, with 5 bases in the middle. The CDR3 spells CSVDRMNTEAFF. The CDR3 DNA sequence: TGCAGCGTTGATAGGATGAACACTGAAGCTTTCTTT.